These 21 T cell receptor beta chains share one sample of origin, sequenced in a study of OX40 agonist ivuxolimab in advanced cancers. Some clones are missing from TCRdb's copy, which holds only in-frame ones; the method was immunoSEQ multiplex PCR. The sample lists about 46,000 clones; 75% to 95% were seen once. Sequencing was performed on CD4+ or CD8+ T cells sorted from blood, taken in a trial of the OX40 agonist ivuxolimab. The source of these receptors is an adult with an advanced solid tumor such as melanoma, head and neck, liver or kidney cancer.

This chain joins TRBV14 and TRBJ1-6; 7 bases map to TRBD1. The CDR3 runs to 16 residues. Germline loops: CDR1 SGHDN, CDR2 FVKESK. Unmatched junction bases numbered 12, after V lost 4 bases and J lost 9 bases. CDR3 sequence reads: CASSPRQGPPSSPLHF. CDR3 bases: TGTGCCAGCAGCCCTCGACAGGGCCCCCCATCTTCACCCCTCCACTTT.

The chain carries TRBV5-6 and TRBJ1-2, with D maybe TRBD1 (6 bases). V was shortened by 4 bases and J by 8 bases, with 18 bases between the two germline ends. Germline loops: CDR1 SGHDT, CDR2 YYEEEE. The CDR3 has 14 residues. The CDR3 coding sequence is TGTGCCAGCAGCCCAGAAAACGGGGGCACAGGCTACACCTTC. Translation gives CASSPENGGTGYTF.

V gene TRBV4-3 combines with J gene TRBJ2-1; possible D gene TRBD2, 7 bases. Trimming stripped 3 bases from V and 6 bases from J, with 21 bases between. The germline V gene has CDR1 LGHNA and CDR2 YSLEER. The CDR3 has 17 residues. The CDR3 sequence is CASSQGAWASGPNEQFF. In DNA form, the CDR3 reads TGCGCCAGCAGCCAGGGGGCCTGGGCTAGCGGACCCAATGAGCAGTTCTTC.

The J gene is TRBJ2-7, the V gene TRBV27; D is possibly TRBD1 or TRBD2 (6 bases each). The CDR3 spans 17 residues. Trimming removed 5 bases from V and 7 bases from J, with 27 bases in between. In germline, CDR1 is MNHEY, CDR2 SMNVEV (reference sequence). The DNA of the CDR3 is TGTGCCAGCAGTCCACCCCCACGGGGGCCGGGTCTATCAGAGCAGTACTTC. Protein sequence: CASSPPPRGPGLSEQYF.

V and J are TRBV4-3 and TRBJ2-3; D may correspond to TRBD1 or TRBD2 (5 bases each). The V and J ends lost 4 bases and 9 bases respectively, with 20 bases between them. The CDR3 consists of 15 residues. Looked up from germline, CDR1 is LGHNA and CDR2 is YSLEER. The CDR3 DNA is TGCGCCAGCAGCCCCCTATCGCGGGTCGAGGGGACGCAGTATTTT. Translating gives CASSPLSRVEGTQYF.

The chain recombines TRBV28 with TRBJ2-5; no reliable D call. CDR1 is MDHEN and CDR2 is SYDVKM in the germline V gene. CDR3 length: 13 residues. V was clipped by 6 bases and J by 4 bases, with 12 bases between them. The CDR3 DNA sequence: TGTGCCAGCAGACAAGGAATGTCAGAGACCCAGTACTTC. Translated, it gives CASRQGMSETQYF. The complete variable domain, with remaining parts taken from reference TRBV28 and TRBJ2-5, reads DVKVTQSSRYLVKRTGEKVFLECVQDMDHENMFWYRQDPGLGLRLIYFSYDVKMKEKGDIPEGYSVSREKKERFSLILESASTNQTSMYLCASRQGMSETQYFGPGTRLLVL.

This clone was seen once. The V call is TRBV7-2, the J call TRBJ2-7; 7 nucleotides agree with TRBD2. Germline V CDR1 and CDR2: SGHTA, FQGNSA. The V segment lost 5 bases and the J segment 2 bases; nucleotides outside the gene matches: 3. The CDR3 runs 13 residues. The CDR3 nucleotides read TGTGCCAGCAGCCCCAGCGGGACCTACGAGCAGTACTTC. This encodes CASSPSGTYEQYF.

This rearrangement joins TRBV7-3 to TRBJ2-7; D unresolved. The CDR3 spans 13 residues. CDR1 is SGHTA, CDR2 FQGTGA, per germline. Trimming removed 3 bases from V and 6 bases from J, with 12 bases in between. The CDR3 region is CASSLYSSSEQYF. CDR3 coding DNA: TGTGCCAGCAGCTTGTACTCCTCCAGCGAGCAGTACTTC.

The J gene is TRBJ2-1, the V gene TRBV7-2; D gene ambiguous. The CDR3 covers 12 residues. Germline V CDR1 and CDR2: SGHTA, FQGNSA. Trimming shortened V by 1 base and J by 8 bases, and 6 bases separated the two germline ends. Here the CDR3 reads CASSLVIDEQFF. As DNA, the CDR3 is TGTGCCAGCAGCTTAGTTATTGATGAGCAGTTCTTC.

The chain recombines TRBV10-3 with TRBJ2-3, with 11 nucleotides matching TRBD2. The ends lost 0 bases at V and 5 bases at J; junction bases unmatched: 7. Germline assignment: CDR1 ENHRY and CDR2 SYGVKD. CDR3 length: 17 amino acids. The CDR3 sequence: CAISESITSGGKDTQYF. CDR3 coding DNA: TGTGCCATCAGTGAGTCTATTACTAGCGGGGGAAAAGATACGCAGTATTTT.

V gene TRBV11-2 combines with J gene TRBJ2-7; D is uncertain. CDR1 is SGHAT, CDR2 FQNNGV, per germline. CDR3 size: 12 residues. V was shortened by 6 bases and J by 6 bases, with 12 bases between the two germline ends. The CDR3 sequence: CASSFPGLEQYF. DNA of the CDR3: TGTGCCAGCAGTTTTCCCGGGCTCGAGCAGTACTTC. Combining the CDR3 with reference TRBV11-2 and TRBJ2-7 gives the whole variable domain EAGVAQSPRYKIIEKRQSVAFWCNPISGHATLYWYQQILGQGPKLLIQFQNNGVVDDSQLPKDRFSAERLKGVDSTLKIQPAKLEDSAVYLCASSFPGLEQYFGPGTRLTVT.

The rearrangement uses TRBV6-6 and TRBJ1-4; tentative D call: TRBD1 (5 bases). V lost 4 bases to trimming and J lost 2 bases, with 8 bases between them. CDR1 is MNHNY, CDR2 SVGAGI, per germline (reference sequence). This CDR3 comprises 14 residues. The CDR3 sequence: CASSSTATNEKLFF. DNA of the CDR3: TGTGCCAGCAGTTCGACAGCGACTAATGAAAAACTGTTTTTT.

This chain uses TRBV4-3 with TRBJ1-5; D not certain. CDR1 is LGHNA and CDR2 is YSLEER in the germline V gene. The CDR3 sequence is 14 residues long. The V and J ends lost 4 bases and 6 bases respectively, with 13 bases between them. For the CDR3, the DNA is TGCGCCAGCAGCCCGTACCCCGGTCCTCAGCCCCAGCATTTT. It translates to CASSPYPGPQPQHF.

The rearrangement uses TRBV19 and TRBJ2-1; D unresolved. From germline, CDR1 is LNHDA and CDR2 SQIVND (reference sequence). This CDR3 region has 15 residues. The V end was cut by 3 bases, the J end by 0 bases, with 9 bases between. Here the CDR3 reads CASSISGYSYNEQFF. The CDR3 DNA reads TGTGCCAGTAGTATCTCCGGCTACTCCTACAATGAGCAGTTCTTC.

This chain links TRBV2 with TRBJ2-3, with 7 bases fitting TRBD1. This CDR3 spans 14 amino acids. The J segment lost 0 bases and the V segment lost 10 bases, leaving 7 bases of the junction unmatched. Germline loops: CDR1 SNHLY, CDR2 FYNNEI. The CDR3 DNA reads TGTGCCACACATAAGGGGGCTAGCACAGATACGCAGTATTTT. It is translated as CATHKGASTDTQYF.

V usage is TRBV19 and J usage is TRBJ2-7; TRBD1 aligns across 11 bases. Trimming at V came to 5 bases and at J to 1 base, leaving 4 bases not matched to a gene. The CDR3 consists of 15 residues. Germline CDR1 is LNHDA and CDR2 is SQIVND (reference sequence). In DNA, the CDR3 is TGTGCCAGTAGTTCGGGACAGGGGGTTTCCTACGAGCAGTACTTC. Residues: CASSSGQGVSYEQYF.

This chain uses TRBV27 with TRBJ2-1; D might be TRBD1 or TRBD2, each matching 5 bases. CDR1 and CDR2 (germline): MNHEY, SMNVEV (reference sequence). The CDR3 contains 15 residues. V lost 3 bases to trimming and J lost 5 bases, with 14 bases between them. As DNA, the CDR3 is TGTGCCAGCAGTTTCTTAGGGACGGGAAACAATGAGCAGTTCTTC. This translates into CASSFLGTGNNEQFF.

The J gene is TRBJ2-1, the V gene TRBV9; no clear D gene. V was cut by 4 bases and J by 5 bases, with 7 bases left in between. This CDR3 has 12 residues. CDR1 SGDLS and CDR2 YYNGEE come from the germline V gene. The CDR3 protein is CASSITNNEQFF. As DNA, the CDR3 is TGTGCCAGCAGCATAACAAACAATGAGCAGTTCTTC.

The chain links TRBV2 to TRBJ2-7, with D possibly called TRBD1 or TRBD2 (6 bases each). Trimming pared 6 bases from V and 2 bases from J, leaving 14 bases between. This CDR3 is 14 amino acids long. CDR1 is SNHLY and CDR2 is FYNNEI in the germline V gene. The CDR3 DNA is TGTGCCAGCAGCTCGGGGGCCACCGCCTACGAGCAGTACTTC. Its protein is CASSSGATAYEQYF.

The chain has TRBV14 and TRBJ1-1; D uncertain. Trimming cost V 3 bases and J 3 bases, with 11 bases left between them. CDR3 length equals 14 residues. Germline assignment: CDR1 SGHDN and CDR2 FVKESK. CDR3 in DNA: TGTGCCAGCAGCCAGTTCGCGGGTTACACTGAAGCTTTCTTT. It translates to CASSQFAGYTEAFF.

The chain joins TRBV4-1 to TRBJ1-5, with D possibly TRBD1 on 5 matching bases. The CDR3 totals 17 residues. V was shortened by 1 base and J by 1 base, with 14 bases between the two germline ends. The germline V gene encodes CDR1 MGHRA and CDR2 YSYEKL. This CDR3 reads CASSQVRGIGSNQPQHF. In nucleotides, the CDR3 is TGCGCCAGCAGCCAAGTTAGGGGTATAGGGAGCAATCAGCCCCAGCATTTT.